These T cell receptor beta chains were read from a single sample in a study of blood T cells in healthy people across ages. TCRdb re-analysed the 5' RACE reads in MiXCR, keeping a single row per CDR3 protein. In the table there are fewer than 800,000 distinct CDR3 sequences, about 34% of which are singletons. Sequencing was carried out using blood. These receptors all stem from a woman aged 80 or over in good health. CDR3s leave out the opening cysteine and the closing phenylalanine or tryptophan. Fields, in order: V gene, J gene, CDR3 protein.

v_gene: TRBV5-1
j_gene: TRBJ2-7
CDR3aa: ASSLSGAYEQY

v_gene: TRBV20-1
j_gene: TRBJ2-5
CDR3aa: SARGQGTETQY

v_gene: TRBV20-1
j_gene: TRBJ2-1
CDR3aa: SAPPAANEQF

v_gene: TRBV6-2/TRBV6-3
j_gene: TRBJ2-1
CDR3aa: ASGARAGIYNEQF

v_gene: TRBV20-1
j_gene: TRBJ2-3
CDR3aa: SARDPSDTQY

v_gene: TRBV2
j_gene: TRBJ2-1
CDR3aa: ASSPGGGSYNEQF

v_gene: TRBV6-6
j_gene: TRBJ2-7
CDR3aa: ASSYEVSGSYEQY

v_gene: TRBV20-1
j_gene: TRBJ2-1
CDR3aa: SARGGGQGANEQF

v_gene: TRBV12-3/TRBV12-4
j_gene: TRBJ1-2
CDR3aa: ASTPSGPKRRDGYT

v_gene: TRBV25-1
j_gene: TRBJ2-5
CDR3aa: ASSPFRVSPETQY

v_gene: TRBV20-1
j_gene: TRBJ1-5
CDR3aa: SARDMGGASNQPQH

v_gene: TRBV10-3
j_gene: TRBJ1-2
CDR3aa: AALSRGVSESYT

v_gene: TRBV18
j_gene: TRBJ1-5
CDR3aa: ASSPRMLTGGNQPQH

v_gene: TRBV5-1
j_gene: TRBJ1-1
CDR3aa: ASSFSGQGSQEAF

v_gene: TRBV20-1
j_gene: TRBJ1-1
CDR3aa: SAIKNTRGEAF

v_gene: TRBV11-2
j_gene: TRBJ2-3
CDR3aa: ASSSFRGGVGDTQY

v_gene: TRBV12-3/TRBV12-4
j_gene: TRBJ2-3
CDR3aa: ASTSSGSRTDTEY